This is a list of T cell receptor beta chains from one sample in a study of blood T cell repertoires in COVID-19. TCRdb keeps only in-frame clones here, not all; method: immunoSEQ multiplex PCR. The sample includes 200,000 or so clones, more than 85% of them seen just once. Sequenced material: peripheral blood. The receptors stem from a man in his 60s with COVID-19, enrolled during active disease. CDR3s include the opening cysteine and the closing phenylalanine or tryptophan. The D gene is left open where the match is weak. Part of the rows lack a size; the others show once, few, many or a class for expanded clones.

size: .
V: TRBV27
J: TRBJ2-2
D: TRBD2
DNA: TGTGCCAGCACCCTGGTCGCGGGAGTGGGTGACACCGGGGAGCTGTTTTTT
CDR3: CASTLVAGVGDTGELFF

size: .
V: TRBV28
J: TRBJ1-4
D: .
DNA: TGTGCCAGCAGTTCGCCTCGGGATGAACTGTTTTTT
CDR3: CASSSPRDELFF

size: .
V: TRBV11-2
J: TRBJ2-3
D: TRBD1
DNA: TGTGCCAGCAGCTTAGGACAGGGATCGGGCACAGATACGCAGTATTTT
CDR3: CASSLGQGSGTDTQYF

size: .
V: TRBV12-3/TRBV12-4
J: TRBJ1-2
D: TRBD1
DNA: TGTGCCAGCAGACAGGGGGCTAACTATGGCTACACCTTC
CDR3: CASRQGANYGYTF

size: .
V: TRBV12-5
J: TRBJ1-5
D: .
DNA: TGTGCTAGTGGTTTCGGGGATAGCAATCAGCCCCAGCATTTT
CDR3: CASGFGDSNQPQHF

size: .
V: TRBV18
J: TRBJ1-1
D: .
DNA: TGTGCCAGCTCATTTGCTCAGGACACTGAAGCTTTCTTT
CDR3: CASSFAQDTEAFF

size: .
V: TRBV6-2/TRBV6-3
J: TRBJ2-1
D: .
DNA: TGTGCCAGCAGTTATTTCAGGAACAATGAGCAGTTCTTC
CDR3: CASSYFRNNEQFF

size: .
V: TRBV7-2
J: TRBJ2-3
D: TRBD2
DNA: TGTGCCAGCAGCGATTGGACTAGCGGGAGGCTTGCTACGCAGTATTTT
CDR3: CASSDWTSGRLATQYF

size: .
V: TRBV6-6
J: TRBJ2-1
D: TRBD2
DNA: TGTGCCACCGGGACTAGCGGGACTGGCTCCTACAATGAGCAGTTCTTC
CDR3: CATGTSGTGSYNEQFF

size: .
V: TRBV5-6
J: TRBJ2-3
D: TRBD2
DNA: TGTGCCAGCAGCTTTTTCCTAGCGGGAACGGCAGATACGCAGTATTTT
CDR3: CASSFFLAGTADTQYF

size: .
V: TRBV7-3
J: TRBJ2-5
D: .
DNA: TGTGCCAGCAGCTTAGGAGGGCGAGAGACCCAGTACTTC
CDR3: CASSLGGRETQYF

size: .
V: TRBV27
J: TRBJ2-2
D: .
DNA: TGTGCCAGCAGTTCAGGGTCCGCCGGGGAGCTGTTTTTT
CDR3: CASSSGSAGELFF

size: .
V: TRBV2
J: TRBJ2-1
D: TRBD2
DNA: TGTGCCAGCAGTGCCCTAGCGGGGGCCTACAATGAGCAGTTCTTC
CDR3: CASSALAGAYNEQFF

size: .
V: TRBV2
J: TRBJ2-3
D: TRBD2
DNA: TGTGCCAGCAGCCCCCCCAATGGACTAGCGGGAGCCACAGATACGCAGTATTTT
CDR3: CASSPPNGLAGATDTQYF

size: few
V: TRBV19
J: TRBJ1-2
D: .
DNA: TGTGCCAGTAGTATAGTTGGCAGTAACTATGGCTACACCTTC
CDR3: CASSIVGSNYGYTF

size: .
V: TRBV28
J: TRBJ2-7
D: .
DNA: TGTGCCAGCAGTAGGAAACAGATCAGCTACGAGCAGTACTTC
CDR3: CASSRKQISYEQYF

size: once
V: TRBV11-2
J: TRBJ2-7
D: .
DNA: TGTGCCAGCAGCTTAGAGGGGGGTCCCTACGAGCAGTACTTC
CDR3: CASSLEGGPYEQYF

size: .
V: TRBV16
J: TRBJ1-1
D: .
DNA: TGTGCCAGCAGCCAATCAAGGGTCAGGGCAAACGGGAACACTGAAGCTTTCTTT
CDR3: CASSQSRVRANGNTEAFF

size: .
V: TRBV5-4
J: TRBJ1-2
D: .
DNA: TGTGCCAGCAGCACAGTAATGCTCCCCTATGGCTACACCTTC
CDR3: CASSTVMLPYGYTF

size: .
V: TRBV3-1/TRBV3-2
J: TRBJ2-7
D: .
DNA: TGTGCCAGCAGCCAACATAGCAGGGTCGAGCAGTACTTC
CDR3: CASSQHSRVEQYF

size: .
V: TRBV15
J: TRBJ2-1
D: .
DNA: TGTGCCACCAGCAGAACGATATCGGGTCAGCAGTTCTTC
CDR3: CATSRTISGQQFF

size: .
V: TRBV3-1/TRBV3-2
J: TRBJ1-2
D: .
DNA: TGTGCCAGCAGCCGGACTGAGCACTATGGCTACACCTTC
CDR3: CASSRTEHYGYTF

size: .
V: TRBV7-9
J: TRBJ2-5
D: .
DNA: TGTGCCAGCAGCCGTGCCGGGACTCTCCAAGAGACCCAGTACTTC
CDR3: CASSRAGTLQETQYF

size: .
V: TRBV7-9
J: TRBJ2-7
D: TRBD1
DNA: TGTGCCAGCAGCACGACAGGGGTTTGGTCCGAGCAGTACTTC
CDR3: CASSTTGVWSEQYF

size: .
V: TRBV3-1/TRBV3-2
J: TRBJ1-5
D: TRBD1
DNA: TGTGCCAGCAGCCCAGGGGGGAATCAGCCCCAGCATTTT
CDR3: CASSPGGNQPQHF

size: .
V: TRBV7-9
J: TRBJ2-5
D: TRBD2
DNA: TGTGCCAGCAGCTTAGAGCGGGGCTCGCAAGAGACCCAGTACTTC
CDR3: CASSLERGSQETQYF

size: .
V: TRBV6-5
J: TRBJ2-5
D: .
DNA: TGTGCCAGCAGGTTAGACAGGAATCAAGAGACCCAGTACTTC
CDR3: CASRLDRNQETQYF

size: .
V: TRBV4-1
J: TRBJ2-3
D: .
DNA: TGCGCCAGCAGCCAAGGCACTAGTGGGGATACGCAGTATTTT
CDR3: CASSQGTSGDTQYF

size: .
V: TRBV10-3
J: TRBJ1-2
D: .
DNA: TGTGCCATCCCCCGACGGGGGGCAAACTATGGCTACACCTTC
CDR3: CAIPRRGANYGYTF

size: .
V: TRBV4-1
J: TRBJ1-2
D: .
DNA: TGCGCCAGCAGCCAAGCCTCCTACGGCTATGGCTACACCTTC
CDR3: CASSQASYGYGYTF

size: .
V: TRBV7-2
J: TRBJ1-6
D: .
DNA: TGTGCCAGCAGCTTAGTCGGGAGCTCCTATAATTCACCCCTCCACTTT
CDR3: CASSLVGSSYNSPLHF

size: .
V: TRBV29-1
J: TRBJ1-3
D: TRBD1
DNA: TGCAGCGTTGAAGATCTGAGGGGGCAATTTTCTGGAAACACCATATATTTT
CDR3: CSVEDLRGQFSGNTIYF

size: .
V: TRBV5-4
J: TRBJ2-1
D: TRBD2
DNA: TGTGCCAGCAGCCCTGGGACTAGCGGGCTCTACAATGAGCAGTTCTTC
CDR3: CASSPGTSGLYNEQFF

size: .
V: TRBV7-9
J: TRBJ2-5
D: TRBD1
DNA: TGTGCCAGCAGTTGGGACAGGGGGCCCCAAGAGACCCAGTACTTC
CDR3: CASSWDRGPQETQYF

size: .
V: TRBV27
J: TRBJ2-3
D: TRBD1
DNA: TGTGCCAGCAGTCTCCTGGGACAGGGGGCGTTCGGCACAGATACGCAGTATTTT
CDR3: CASSLLGQGAFGTDTQYF

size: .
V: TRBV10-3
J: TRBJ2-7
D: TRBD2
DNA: TGTGCCACCAAAGCGGGAGAGGAAGACGAGCAGTACTTC
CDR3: CATKAGEEDEQYF

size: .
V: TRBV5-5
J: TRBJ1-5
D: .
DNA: TGTGCCAGCAGCGTGGATGGGGGCCGGGGTCAGCCCCAGCATTTT
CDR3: CASSVDGGRGQPQHF

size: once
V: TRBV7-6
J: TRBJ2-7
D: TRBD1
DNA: TGTGCCAGCAGTCCTAGGGGACAGCCCACCTACGAGCAGTACTTC
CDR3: CASSPRGQPTYEQYF

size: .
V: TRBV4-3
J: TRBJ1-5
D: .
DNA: TGCGCCAGCAGCCAAGAGAAGACAGTGGGACAGCCCCAGCATTTT
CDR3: CASSQEKTVGQPQHF

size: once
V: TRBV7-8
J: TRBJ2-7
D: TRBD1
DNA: TGTGCCAGCAGCTACGCCGGGACAGGGGCCGAGCAGTACTTC
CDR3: CASSYAGTGAEQYF

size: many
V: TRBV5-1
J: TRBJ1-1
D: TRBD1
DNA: TGCGCCAGCAGCCGCGGGACAGCCTGGGAGGACACTGAAGCTTTCTTT
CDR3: CASSRGTAWEDTEAFF

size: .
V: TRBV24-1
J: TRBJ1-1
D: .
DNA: TGTGCCACCAGTGACTGTTACCCGCCCGAGACTGAAGCTTTCTTT
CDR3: CATSDCYPPETEAFF

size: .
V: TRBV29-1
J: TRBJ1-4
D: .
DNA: TGCAGCGTTGGCGGGGGGGCGGAAAAACTGTTTTTT
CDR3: CSVGGGAEKLFF

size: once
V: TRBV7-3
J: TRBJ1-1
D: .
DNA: TGTGCCAGCAGCTCCGGTGGGGAGACCACTGAAGCTTTCTTT
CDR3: CASSSGGETTEAFF

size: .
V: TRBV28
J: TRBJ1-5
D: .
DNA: TGTGCCGGAAAACAGGGTTCGAGCAATCAGCCCCAGCATTTT
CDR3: CAGKQGSSNQPQHF

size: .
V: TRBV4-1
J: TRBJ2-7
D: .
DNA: TGCGCCAGCAGCCAAGACGGAAGCGGGCGGACATACGAGCAGTACTTC
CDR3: CASSQDGSGRTYEQYF

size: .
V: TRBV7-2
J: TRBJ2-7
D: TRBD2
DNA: TGTGCCAGCAGCTTAGCCCACAGCGGGAGTTATGAGCAGTACTTC
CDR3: CASSLAHSGSYEQYF

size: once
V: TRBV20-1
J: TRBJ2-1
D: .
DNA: TGCAGTGCTAGTAAGAGGGAAGTTGATTATGAGCAGTTCTTC
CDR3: CSASKREVDYEQFF

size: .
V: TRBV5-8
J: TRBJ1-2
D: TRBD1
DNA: TGTGCCAGCAGCAGACTTGGGACAGACGTAGGACGTGGCTACACCTTC
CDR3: CASSRLGTDVGRGYTF

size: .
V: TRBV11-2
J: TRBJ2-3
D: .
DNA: TGTGCCAGCAGCTTAGCGTCAGATACGCAGTATTTT
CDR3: CASSLASDTQYF

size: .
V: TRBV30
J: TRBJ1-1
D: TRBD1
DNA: TGTGCCTGGAGTACAGGGGTCTACACTGAAGCTTTCTTT
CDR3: CAWSTGVYTEAFF

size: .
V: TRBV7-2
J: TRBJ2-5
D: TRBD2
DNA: TGTGCCAGCAGCTTAGCTGCGGGACTACTACAAGAGACCCAGTACTTC
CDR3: CASSLAAGLLQETQYF

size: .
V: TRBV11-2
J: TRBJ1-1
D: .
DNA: TGTGCCAGCAGCTCCCACCGTCGGGGGAACACTGAAGCTTTCTTT
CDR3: CASSSHRRGNTEAFF

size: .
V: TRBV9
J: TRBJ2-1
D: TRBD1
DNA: TGTGCCAGCAGCGTAGAGGGACAGGGGTATGAGCAGTTCTTC
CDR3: CASSVEGQGYEQFF

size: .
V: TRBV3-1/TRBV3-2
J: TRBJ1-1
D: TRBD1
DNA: TGTGCCAGCAGCCAAGATAGATCCCGCACAGGGGGCAGTAGAGGCTCTGAAGCTTTCTTT
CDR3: CASSQDRSRTGGSRGSEAFF